The clone carrying this T cell receptor (beta chain) was observed a handful of times. Its antigen is not identified. This entry belongs to a study of beta chain features in type 1 diabetes. Study at large: The examined sorted cells totaled 107,917,701 across samples. General study results and limits: In every one of the four CD4+ subsets, TCRB CDR3s were moderately but significantly shorter in Type 1 diabetes patients. The study found that naive, central memory and Treg TCRB repertoires appeared more similar in patients than in healthy donors. VDJ junctions in type 1 diabetes patients carried more deletions and fewer insertions.

Germline loops: CDR1 SQVTM, CDR2 ANQGSEA. The CDR3 spans 13 residues. With 5 bases clipped from V and 5 bases from J, the junction kept 4 bases outside the gene matches. CD4+ cells of the naive, central memory, regulatory and stem cell-like memory types were sorted via CD45RO/CCR7/CD25/CD127/CD95/CD27. The whole isolated RNA underwent reverse transcription, so sequencing captured expressed TCRB transcripts. Produced via immunoSEQ multiplex PCR; TCRdb's table is partial and in-frame only. The table shows approximately 600,000 clones, with around 12% occurring only once. The rearrangement joins TRBV29-1 to TRBJ2-5; 11 nucleotides agree with TRBD1. The sample was naive CD4+ T cells from blood. This clonotype was sampled from a man in his thirties or forties with type 1 diabetes. As DNA, the CDR3 is TGCAGCGTTACCCGGACAGGGGGCGAGACCCAGTACTTC. Translating it yields CSVTRTGGETQYF.